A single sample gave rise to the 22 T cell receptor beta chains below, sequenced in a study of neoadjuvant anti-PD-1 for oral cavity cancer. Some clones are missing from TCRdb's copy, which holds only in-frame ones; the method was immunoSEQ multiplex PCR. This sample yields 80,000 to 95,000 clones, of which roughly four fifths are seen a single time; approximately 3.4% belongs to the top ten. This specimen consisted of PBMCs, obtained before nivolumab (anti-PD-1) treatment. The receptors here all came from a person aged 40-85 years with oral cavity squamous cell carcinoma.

CDR3 amino acids: CASSLGTEETQYF. The CDR3 bases are TGTGCCAGCAGCTTAGGGACAGAAGAGACCCAGTACTTC. V gene TRBV7-3 combines with J gene TRBJ2-5, with TRBD1 matching 7 bases. Looked up from germline, CDR1 is SGHTA and CDR2 is FQGTGA. The junction had 0 bases not matched to a gene; V was cut back by 2 bases and J by 3 bases. The CDR3 extends over 13 amino acids.

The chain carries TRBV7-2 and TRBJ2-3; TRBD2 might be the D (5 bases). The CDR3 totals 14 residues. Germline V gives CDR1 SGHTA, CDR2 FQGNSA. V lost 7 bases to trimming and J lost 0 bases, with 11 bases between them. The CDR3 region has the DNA TGTGCCAGCAACCCAAGGAGGAGCACAGATACGCAGTATTTT. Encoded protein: CASNPRRSTDTQYF.

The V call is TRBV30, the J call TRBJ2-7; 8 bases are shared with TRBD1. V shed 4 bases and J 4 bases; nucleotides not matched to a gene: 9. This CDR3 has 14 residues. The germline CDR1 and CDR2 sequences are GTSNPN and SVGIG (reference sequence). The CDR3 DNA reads TGTGCCTGGAATAGAGGGGACAGGTTGTACGAGCAGTACTTC. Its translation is CAWNRGDRLYEQYF.

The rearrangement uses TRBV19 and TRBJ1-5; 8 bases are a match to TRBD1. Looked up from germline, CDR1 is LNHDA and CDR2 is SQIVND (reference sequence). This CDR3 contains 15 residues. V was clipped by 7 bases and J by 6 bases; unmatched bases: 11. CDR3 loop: CASTYPGTGSQPQHF. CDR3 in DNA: TGTGCCAGTACGTATCCGGGGACAGGCAGTCAGCCCCAGCATTTT. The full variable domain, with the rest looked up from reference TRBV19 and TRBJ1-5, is DGGITQSPKYLFRKEGQNVTLSCEQNLNHDAMYWYRQDPGQGLRLIYYSQIVNDFQKGDIAEGYSVSREKKESFPLTVTSAQKNPTAFYLCASTYPGTGSQPQHFGDGTRLSIL.

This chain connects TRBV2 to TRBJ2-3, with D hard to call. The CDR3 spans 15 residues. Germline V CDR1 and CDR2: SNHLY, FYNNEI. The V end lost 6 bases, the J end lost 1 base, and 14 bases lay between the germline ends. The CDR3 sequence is CASSTQGSGTDTQYF. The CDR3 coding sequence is TGTGCCAGCAGCACCCAAGGGTCGGGCACAGATACGCAGTATTTT. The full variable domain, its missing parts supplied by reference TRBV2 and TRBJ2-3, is EPEVTQTPSHQVTQMGQEVILRCVPISNHLYFYWYRQILGQKVEFLVSFYNNEISEKSEIFDDQFSVERPDGSNFTLKIRSTKLEDSAMYFCASSTQGSGTDTQYFGPGTRLTVL.

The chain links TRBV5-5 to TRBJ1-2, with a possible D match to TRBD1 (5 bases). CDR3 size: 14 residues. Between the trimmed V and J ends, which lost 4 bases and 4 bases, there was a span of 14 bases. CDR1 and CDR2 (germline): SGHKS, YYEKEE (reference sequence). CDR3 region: CASSDIQVLYGYTF. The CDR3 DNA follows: TGTGCCAGCAGCGATATACAGGTCCTCTATGGCTACACCTTC. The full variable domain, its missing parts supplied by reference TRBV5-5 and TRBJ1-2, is DAGVTQSPTHLIKTRGQQVTLRCSPISGHKSVSWYQQVLGQGPQFIFQYYEKEERGRGNFPDRFSARQFPNYSSELNVNALLLGDSALYLCASSDIQVLYGYTFGSGTRLTVV.

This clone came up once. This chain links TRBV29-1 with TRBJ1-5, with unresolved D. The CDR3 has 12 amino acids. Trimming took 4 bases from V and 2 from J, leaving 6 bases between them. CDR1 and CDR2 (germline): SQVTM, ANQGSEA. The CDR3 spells CSVAEGNQPQHF. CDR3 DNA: TGCAGCGTTGCCGAGGGCAATCAGCCCCAGCATTTT. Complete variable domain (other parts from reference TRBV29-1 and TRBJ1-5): SAVISQKPSRDICQRGTSLTIQCQVDSQVTMMFWYRQQPGQSLTLIATANQGSEATYESGFVIDKFPISRPNLTFSTLTVSNMSPEDSSIYLCSVAEGNQPQHFGDGTRLSIL.

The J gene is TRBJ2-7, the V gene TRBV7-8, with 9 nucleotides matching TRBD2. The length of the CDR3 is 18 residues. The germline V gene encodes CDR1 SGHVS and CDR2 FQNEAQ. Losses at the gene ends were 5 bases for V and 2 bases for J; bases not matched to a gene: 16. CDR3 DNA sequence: TGTGCCAGCAGCATCTTAGCGGGAGTAGGGGGAGCAACCTACGAGCAGTACTTC. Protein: CASSILAGVGGATYEQYF.

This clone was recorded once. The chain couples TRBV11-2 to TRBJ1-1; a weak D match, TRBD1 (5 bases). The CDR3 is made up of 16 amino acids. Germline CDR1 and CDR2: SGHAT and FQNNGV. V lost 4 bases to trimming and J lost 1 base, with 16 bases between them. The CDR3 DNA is TGTGCCAGCAGCTCTATAACAGGACCCCCGAACACTGAAGCTTTCTTT. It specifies CASSSITGPPNTEAFF.

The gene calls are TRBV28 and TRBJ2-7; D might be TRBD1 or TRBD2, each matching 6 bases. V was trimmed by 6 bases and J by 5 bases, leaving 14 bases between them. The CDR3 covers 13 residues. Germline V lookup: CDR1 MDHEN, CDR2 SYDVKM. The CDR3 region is CASSFGGLNEQYF. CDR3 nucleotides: TGTGCCAGCAGCTTCGGGGGCCTGAACGAGCAGTACTTC.

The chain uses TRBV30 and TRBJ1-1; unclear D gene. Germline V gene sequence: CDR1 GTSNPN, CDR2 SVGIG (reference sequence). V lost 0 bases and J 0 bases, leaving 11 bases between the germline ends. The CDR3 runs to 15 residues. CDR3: CAWSVRSRMNTEAFF. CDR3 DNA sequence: TGTGCCTGGAGTGTACGCAGCAGGATGAACACTGAAGCTTTCTTT.

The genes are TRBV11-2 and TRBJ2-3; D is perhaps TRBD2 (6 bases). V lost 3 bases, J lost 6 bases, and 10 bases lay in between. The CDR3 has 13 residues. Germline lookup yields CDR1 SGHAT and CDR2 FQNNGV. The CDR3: CASSLGTSDTQYF. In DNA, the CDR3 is TGTGCCAGCAGCTTGGGGACTTCGGATACGCAGTATTTT.

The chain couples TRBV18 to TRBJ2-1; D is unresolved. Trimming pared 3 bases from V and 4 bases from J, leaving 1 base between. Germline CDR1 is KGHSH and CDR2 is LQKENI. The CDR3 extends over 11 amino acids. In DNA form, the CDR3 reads TGTGCCAGCTCACCGTACAATGAGCAGTTCTTC. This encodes CASSPYNEQFF.

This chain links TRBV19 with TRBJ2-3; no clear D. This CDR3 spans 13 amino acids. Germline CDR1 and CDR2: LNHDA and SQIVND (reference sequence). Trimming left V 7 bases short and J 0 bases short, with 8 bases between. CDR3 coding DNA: TGTGCCAGTATAGGACCTAGCACAGATACGCAGTATTTT. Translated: CASIGPSTDTQYF.

The CDR3 reads CASSRIEGNGELFF. For the CDR3, the DNA is TGTGCCAGCAGCCGGATCGAAGGGAACGGGGAGCTGTTTTTT. The V gene is TRBV6-6, the J gene TRBJ2-2; D is undetermined. This CDR3 has 14 residues. Germline-derived CDR1 and CDR2 are MNHNY and SVGAGI (reference sequence). Trimming pared 6 bases from V and 7 bases from J, leaving 15 bases between.

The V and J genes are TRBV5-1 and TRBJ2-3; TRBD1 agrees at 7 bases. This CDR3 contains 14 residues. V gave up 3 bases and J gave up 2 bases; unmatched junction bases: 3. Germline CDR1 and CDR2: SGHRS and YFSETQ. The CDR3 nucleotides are TGCGCCAGCAGCTCAGGACAGGTCACAGATACGCAGTATTTT. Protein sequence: CASSSGQVTDTQYF.

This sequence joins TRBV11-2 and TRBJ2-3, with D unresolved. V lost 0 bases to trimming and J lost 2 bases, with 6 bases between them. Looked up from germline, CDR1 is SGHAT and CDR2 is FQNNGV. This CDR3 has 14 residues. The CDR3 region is CASSLEFSTDTQYF. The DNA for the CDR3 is TGTGCCAGCAGCTTAGAGTTCTCCACAGATACGCAGTATTTT.

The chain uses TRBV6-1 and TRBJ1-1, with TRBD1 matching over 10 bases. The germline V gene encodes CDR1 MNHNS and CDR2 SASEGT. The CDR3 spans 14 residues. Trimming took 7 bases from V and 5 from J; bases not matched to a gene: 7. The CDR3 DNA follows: TGTGCCAGCATAGACCGGGACAGGGGAACTGAAGCTTTCTTT. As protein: CASIDRDRGTEAFF.

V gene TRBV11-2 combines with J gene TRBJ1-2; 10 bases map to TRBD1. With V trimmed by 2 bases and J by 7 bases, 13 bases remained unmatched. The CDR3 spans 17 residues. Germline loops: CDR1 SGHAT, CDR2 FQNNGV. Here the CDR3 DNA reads TGTGCCAGCAGCTTAAATATTGTCGGGACAGGGGTCGCTGGCTACACCTTC. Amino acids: CASSLNIVGTGVAGYTF.

For the CDR3, the DNA is TGTGCCAGCGACAGGGGCTACGAGCAGTACTTC. It specifies CASDRGYEQYF. J is TRBJ2-7 and V is TRBV27; 8 positions agree with TRBD1. V shed 8 bases, J shed 3 bases, and the junction held 0 bases outside the gene matches. Germline lookup yields CDR1 MNHEY and CDR2 SMNVEV (reference sequence). This CDR3 comprises 11 residues.

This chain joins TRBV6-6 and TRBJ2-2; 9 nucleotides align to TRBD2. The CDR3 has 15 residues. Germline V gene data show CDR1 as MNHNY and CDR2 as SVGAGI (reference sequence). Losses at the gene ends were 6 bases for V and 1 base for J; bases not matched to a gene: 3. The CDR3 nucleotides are TGTGCCAGCAGAATAGCGGGGGAGAACACCGGGGAGCTGTTTTTT. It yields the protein CASRIAGENTGELFF.

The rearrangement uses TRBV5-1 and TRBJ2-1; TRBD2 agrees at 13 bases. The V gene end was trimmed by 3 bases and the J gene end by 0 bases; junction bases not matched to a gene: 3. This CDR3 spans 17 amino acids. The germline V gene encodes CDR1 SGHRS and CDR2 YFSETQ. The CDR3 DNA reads TGCGCCAGCAGCTCCCGGACTAGCGGGAGCTCCTACAATGAGCAGTTCTTC. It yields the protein CASSSRTSGSSYNEQFF.